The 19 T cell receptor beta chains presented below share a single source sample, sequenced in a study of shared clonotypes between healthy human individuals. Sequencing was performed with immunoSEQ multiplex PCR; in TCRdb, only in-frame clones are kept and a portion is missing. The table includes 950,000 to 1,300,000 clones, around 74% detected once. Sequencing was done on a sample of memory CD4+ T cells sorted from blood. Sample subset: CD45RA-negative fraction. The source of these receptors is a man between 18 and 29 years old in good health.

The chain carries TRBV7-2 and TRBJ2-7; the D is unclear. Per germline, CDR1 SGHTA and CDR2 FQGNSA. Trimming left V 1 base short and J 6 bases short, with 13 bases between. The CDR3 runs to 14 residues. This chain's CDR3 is CASSLEAQPSEQYF. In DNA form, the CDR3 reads TGTGCCAGCAGCTTAGAGGCTCAACCGTCCGAGCAGTACTTC.

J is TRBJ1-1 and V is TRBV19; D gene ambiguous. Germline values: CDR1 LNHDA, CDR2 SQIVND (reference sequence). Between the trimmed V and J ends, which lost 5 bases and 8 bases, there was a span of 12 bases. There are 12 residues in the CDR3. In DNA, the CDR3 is TGTGCCAGTAGTTTCTTGGACGGGGAAGCTTTCTTT. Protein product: CASSFLDGEAFF.

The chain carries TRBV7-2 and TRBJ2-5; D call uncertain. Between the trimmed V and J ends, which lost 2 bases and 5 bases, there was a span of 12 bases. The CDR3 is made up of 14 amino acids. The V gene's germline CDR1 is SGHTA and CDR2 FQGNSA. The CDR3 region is CASSLSLPPETQYF. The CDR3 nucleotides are TGTGCCAGCAGCTTATCACTCCCTCCGGAGACCCAGTACTTC.

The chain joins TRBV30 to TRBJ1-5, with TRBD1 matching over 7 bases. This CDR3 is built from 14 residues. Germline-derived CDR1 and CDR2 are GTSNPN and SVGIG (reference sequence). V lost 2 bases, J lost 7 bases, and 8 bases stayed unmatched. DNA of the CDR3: TGTGCCTGGAGTCCAGGTGGCAGGGGGCAGCCCCAGCATTTT. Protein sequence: CAWSPGGRGQPQHF. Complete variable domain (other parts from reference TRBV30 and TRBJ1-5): SQTIHQWPATLVQPVGSPLSLECTVEGTSNPNLYWYRQAAGRGLQLLFYSVGIGQISSEVPQNLSASRPQDRQFILSSKKLLLSDSGFYLCAWSPGGRGQPQHFGDGTRLSIL.

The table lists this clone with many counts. CDR3 loop: CASSLNQGVYTEAFF. CDR3 DNA: TGTGCCAGCAGCCTAAACCAGGGGGTTTACACTGAAGCTTTCTTT. This sequence joins TRBV9 and TRBJ1-1; 7 bases align to TRBD1. This CDR3 is built from 15 residues. From germline, CDR1 is SGDLS and CDR2 YYNGEE. V was pared by 4 bases and J by 3 bases, with 9 bases of the junction left unmatched.

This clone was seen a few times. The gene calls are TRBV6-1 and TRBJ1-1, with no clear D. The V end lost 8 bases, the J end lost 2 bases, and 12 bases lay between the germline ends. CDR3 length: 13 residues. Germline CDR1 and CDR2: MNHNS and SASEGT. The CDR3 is CASGFRENTEAFF. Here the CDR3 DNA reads TGTGCCAGCGGATTTCGGGAAAACACTGAAGCTTTCTTT.

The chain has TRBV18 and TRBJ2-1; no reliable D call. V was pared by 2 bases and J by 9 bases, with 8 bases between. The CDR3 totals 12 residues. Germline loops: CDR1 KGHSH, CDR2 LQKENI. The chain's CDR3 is CASSPDWGEQFF. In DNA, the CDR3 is TGTGCCAGCTCACCAGACTGGGGTGAGCAGTTCTTC.

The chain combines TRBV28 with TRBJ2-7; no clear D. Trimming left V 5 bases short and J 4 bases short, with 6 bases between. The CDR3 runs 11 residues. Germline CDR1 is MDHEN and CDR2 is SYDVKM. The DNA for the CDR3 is TGTGCCAGCAGTACCATGTACGAGCAGTACTTC. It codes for CASSTMYEQYF.

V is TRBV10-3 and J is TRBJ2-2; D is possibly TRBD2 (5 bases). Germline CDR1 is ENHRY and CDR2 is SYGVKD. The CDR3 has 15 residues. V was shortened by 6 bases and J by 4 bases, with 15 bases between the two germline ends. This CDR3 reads CAISATSGSTGELFF. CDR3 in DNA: TGTGCCATCAGCGCCACTTCGGGGTCCACCGGGGAGCTGTTTTTT.

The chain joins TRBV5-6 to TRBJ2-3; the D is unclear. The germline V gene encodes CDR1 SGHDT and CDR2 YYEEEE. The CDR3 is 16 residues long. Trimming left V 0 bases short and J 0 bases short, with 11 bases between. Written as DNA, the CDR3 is TGTGCCAGCAGCTTGGGGCCTACCTTAAGCACAGATACGCAGTATTTT. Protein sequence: CASSLGPTLSTDTQYF.

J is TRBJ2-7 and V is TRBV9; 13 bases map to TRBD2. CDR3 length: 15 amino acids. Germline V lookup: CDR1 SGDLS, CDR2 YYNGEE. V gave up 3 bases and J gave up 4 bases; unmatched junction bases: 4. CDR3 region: CASSGGLAGTYEQYF. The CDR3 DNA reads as TGTGCCAGCAGCGGGGGACTAGCGGGGACATACGAGCAGTACTTC.

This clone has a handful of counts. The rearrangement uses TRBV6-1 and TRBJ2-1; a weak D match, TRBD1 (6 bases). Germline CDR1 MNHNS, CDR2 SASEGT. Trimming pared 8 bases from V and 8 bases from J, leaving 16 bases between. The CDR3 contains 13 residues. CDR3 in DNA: TGTGCCAGCCTAGAGGACAGCTTACATGAGCAGTTCTTC. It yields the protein CASLEDSLHEQFF.

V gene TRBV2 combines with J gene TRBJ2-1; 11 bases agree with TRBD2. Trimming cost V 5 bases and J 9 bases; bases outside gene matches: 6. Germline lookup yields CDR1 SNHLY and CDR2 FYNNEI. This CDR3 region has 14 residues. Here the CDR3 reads CASSSSGGLVEQFF. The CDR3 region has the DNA TGTGCCAGCAGTTCTAGCGGGGGGTTAGTTGAGCAGTTCTTC.

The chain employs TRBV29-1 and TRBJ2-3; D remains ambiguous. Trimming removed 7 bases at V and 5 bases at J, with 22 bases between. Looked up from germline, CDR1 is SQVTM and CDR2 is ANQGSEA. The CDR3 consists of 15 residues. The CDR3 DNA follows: TGCAGCGCCTTATTAGTCTTTCAATCGGTAGATACGCAGTATTTT. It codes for CSALLVFQSVDTQYF.

The DNA for the CDR3 is TGTGCCAGCAGCCGATGGGACAGGCAAAAGACAGATACGCAGTATTTT. Amino acids: CASSRWDRQKTDTQYF. The chain employs TRBV7-8 and TRBJ2-3, with 8 positions matching TRBD1. The CDR3 runs 16 residues. CDR1 is SGHVS, CDR2 FQNEAQ, per germline. V dropped 5 bases and J dropped 3; count of bases not matched to a gene: 10.

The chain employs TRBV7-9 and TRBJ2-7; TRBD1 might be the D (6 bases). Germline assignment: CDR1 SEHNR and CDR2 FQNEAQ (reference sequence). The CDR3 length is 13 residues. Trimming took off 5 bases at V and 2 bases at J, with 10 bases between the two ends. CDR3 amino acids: CASSATGTYEQYF. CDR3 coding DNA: TGTGCCAGCAGCGCTACAGGGACCTACGAGCAGTACTTC.

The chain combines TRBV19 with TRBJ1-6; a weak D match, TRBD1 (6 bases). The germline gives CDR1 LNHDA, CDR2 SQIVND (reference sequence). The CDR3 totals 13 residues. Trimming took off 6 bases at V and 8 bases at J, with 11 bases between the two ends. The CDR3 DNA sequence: TGTGCCAGTAGAGACAGGTGGGATTCACCCCTCCACTTT. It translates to CASRDRWDSPLHF.

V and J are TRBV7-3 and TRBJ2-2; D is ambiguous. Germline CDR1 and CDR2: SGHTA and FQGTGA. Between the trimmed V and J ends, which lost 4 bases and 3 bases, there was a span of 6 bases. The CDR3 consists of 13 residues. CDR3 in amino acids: CASSSYYTGELFF. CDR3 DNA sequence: TGTGCCAGCAGCTCTTATTACACCGGGGAGCTGTTTTTT.

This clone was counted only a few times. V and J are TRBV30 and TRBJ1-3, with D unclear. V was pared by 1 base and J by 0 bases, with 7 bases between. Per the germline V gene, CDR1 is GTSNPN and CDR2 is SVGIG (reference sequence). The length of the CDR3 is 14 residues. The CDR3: CAWSGSFSGNTIYF. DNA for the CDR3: TGTGCCTGGAGTGGAAGCTTCTCTGGAAACACCATATATTTT.